This T cell receptor (beta chain) was recorded in a study of CD8 T cells in ankylosing spondylitis. Making the TCR beta libraries involved quantitative 5'-RACE with molecular barcodes. TCRdb ran MiXCR on the 5' RACE reads and lists one entry per CDR3 protein. The table lists under 850,000 distinct CDR3 sequences, over 15% of them singletons. This clonotype was found many times. What it recognizes is unknown. This CDR3 is built from 15 residues. V was cut by 11 bases and J by 2 bases, with 18 bases left in between. Study results and limitations: The study looked at matched synovial fluid samples from ankylosing spondylitis patients. Disease-linked clones were reported to be significantly enriched there. Seemingly distinctive of ankylosing spondylitis blood was a TCR beta motif formed by eight highly homologous variants. CD8+ by phenotype, disease-linked clones were relatively rare in peripheral blood.

The sequence came from a male donor with ankylosing spondylitis. This sequence joins TRBV12-3 or TRBV12-4 and TRBJ2-2; D gene unclear. The sample comprised blood, either unsorted or a sorted T cell fraction (not recorded which). CDR3 loop: CAVSRPFTNTGELFF. DNA of the CDR3: TGTGCCGTCAGCCGCCCCTTTACTAACACCGGGGAGCTGTTTTTT.